This is a list of T cell receptor beta chains from one sample in a study of blood T cell repertoires in COVID-19. Measured with immunoSEQ multiplex PCR; TCRdb has only the in-frame clones, and not every one. The sample has approximately 390,000 clones, 88% seen once. The specimen sequenced was PBMCs or T cells enriched from blood (not recorded which). These receptors came from a woman in her 40s with acute COVID-19. Both conserved end residues are part of each CDR3. The order of the fields is V gene, J gene, D gene, clone size, CDR3 DNA, CDR3 protein. D genes are given only for firm matches. Part of the rows lack a size; the others show once, few, many or a class for expanded clones.

>TRBV30|TRBJ1-1|TRBD1|.
TGTGCCTGGAGTACCAAACAGGGGGCTGAAGCTTTCTTT
CAWSTKQGAEAFF
>TRBV15|TRBJ1-4|.|.
TGTGCCACCAGCAGAGACCGCGTGAACGGTAATGAAAAACTGTTTTTT
CATSRDRVNGNEKLFF
>TRBV18|TRBJ2-5|TRBD2|.
TGTGCCAGCTCACCTAGGACTAGTTTCGAGACCCAGTACTTC
CASSPRTSFETQYF
>TRBV27|TRBJ1-2|.|.
TGTGCCAGCAGTGGGCGAGGGCAGGAGGCCTATGGCTACACCTTC
CASSGRGQEAYGYTF
>TRBV15|TRBJ2-3|TRBD1|.
TGTGCCACCAGCAGAGATATTGGGACAGGGAATTTAGATACGCAGTATTTT
CATSRDIGTGNLDTQYF
>TRBV5-1|TRBJ1-2|TRBD1|.
TGCGCCAGCAGCTTGACGACAGGGGAATATGGCTACACCTTC
CASSLTTGEYGYTF
>TRBV14|TRBJ2-7|.|few
TGTGCCAGCAGCCAGTTGGGCCCCCTTACTTACGAGCAGTACTTC
CASSQLGPLTYEQYF
>TRBV19|TRBJ1-5|TRBD1|.
TGTGCCAGTAGTATAATCCGGGACAGATTAAATCAGCCCCAGCATTTT
CASSIIRDRLNQPQHF
>TRBV7-9|TRBJ1-2|TRBD1|once
TGTGCCAGCAGCCCCCCCAGGGACAGGGATATCGGCTACACCTTC
CASSPPRDRDIGYTF
>TRBV4-1|TRBJ2-3|TRBD1|.
TGCGCCAGCAGCCGGGGACAGGGAGATACGCAGTATTTT
CASSRGQGDTQYF
>TRBV19|TRBJ1-3|.|.
TGTGCCAGGATTAAAAAGGAGGCCGGAAACACCATATATTTT
CARIKKEAGNTIYF
>TRBV5-5|TRBJ1-2|.|.
TGTGCCAGCAGCTTGGCCGGCGGTAGGGGAGGGGATGGCTACACCTTC
CASSLAGGRGGDGYTF
>TRBV5-1|TRBJ1-3|.|few
TGCGCCAGCACCTATGGAAACACCATATATTTT
CASTYGNTIYF
>TRBV4-2|TRBJ2-2|.|.
TGTGCCAGCAGCCAAGATCTTTATGCGGGGCCTAACACCGGGGAGCTGTTTTTT
CASSQDLYAGPNTGELFF
>TRBV29-1|TRBJ2-7|TRBD1|.
TGCAGCGTTGAACGAGACAGGGGATACGAGCAGTACTTC
CSVERDRGYEQYF
>TRBV19|TRBJ1-5|TRBD1|.
TGTGCCAGTAGTATCACAGGGGCAAGACGGCCCCAGCATTTT
CASSITGARRPQHF
>TRBV9|TRBJ1-4|TRBD1|.
TGTGCCAGCAGCGTAGGACAGGGGCTGGGTGAAAAACTGTTTTTT
CASSVGQGLGEKLFF
>TRBV24-1|TRBJ2-7|.|.
TGTGCCACCAGTGAGGCCAACTCCTACGAGCAGTACTTC
CATSEANSYEQYF
>TRBV2|TRBJ1-4|.|.
TGTGCCAGCAGAGCCTTCCGAAGGGGGGGGGCCAATAATGAAAAACTGTTTTTT
CASRAFRRGGANNEKLFF
>TRBV6-5|TRBJ1-1|.|.
TGTGCCAGCCGCAGGGTTTATTACACTGAAGCTTTCTTT
CASRRVYYTEAFF
>TRBV5-1|TRBJ1-2|TRBD1|.
TGCGCCAGCAGCTTAACAGGGGGCGATCTTTCTAACTATGGCTACACCTTC
CASSLTGGDLSNYGYTF
>TRBV5-4|TRBJ2-2|TRBD2|once
TGTGCCAGCAGTTCCCTAGCGGGGGGCCCGATCACCGGGGAGCTGTTTTTT
CASSSLAGGPITGELFF
>TRBV6-5|TRBJ2-1|TRBD1|.
TGTGCCAGCAGTCCTCTGAGACAGGGTGGTCATGAGCAGTTCTTC
CASSPLRQGGHEQFF
>TRBV21-1|TRBJ2-5|.|.
TGTGCCAGCAGCAAGCTGGCTCAAGAGACCCAGTACTTC
CASSKLAQETQYF
>TRBV11-3|TRBJ2-5|TRBD2|.
TGTGCCAGCAGCCAGACCACTAGCGGGGGGGCGGAGGAGACCCAGTACTTC
CASSQTTSGGAEETQYF
>TRBV12-3/TRBV12-4|TRBJ1-1|TRBD1|.
TGTGCCAGCAGTCCGGGACAGGGTGCCGCAGCTTTCTTT
CASSPGQGAAAFF
>TRBV5-1|TRBJ1-1|.|.
TGCGCCAGCAGCTTGGTTGGGGGGTCCACTGAAGCTTTCTTT
CASSLVGGSTEAFF
>TRBV27|TRBJ2-5|.|.
TGTGCCAGCAGTTTATTGGGGGCCGTTCAAGAGACCCAGTACTTC
CASSLLGAVQETQYF
>TRBV12-5|TRBJ1-2|.|.
TGTGCTAGTGGTTACTACGGACGGGAATGGGGCTACACCTTC
CASGYYGREWGYTF
>TRBV30|TRBJ1-4|.|once
TGTGCCTGGAGTGTACTTGGAGGCCCTAATGAAAAACTGTTTTTT
CAWSVLGGPNEKLFF
>TRBV10-3|TRBJ2-2|TRBD2|.
TGTGCCATCAGCACTAGCGGGGGGGCCACCGGGGAGCTGTTTTTT
CAISTSGGATGELFF
>TRBV6-5|TRBJ2-7|.|once
TGTGCCAGCAGTTACTCCCGCTCCTACGAGCAGTACTTC
CASSYSRSYEQYF
>TRBV30|TRBJ1-1|.|.
TGTGCCTGGGATGCCCAGTACACTGAAGCTTTCTTT
CAWDAQYTEAFF
>TRBV4-1|TRBJ2-7|.|.
TGCGCCAGCAGCCAGATAGACCGGGGAGGCTACGAGCAGTACTTC
CASSQIDRGGYEQYF
>TRBV5-1|TRBJ2-7|TRBD1|.
TGCGCCAGCAGCTGGACAGGGGATCAATATACGAACTACGAGCAGTACTTC
CASSWTGDQYTNYEQYF
>TRBV20-1|TRBJ2-3|.|.
TGCAGTGCTAGTCGAGGGTCAGGCGAGACCACAGATACGCAGTATTTT
CSASRGSGETTDTQYF
>TRBV27|TRBJ1-1|.|.
TGTGCCAGCAGTCCCCGGAGGGTGAACACTGAAGCTTTCTTT
CASSPRRVNTEAFF
>TRBV5-4|TRBJ2-3|.|.
TGTGCCAGCAACCTAGTAGGTACAGATACGCAGTATTTT
CASNLVGTDTQYF
>TRBV6-5|TRBJ1-2|.|.
TGTGCCAGCAGTTACTCCGGGGGTGACGGCTACACCTTC
CASSYSGGDGYTF
>TRBV10-3|TRBJ2-2|TRBD1|.
TGTGCCAACAGGGGGCCCAGCGGGGAGCTGTTTTTT
CANRGPSGELFF
>TRBV28|TRBJ1-5|TRBD1|once
TGTGCCAGCACTGGGGGCAGGGGGCACCAGCCCCAGCATTTT
CASTGGRGHQPQHF
>TRBV1|TRBJ1-4|.|.
TGCACCAGCAGCCCTATCGGGACTATGGAGGAAAAACTGTTTTTT
CTSSPIGTMEEKLFF
>TRBV4-2|TRBJ1-5|.|once
TGTGCCAGCAGCCAAGACTGGGGCGGCAATCAGCCCCAGCATTTT
CASSQDWGGNQPQHF
>TRBV18|TRBJ1-2|TRBD1|few
TGTGCCAGCTCCGAAACAGGGGACTGGAGCTATGGCTACACCTTC
CASSETGDWSYGYTF
>TRBV21-1|TRBJ2-6|.|once
TGTGCCAGCAGCCTGCGAGGTTACTCTGGGGCCAACGTCCTGACTTTC
CASSLRGYSGANVLTF
>TRBV24-1|TRBJ2-1|.|.
TGTGCCACCAGTGACCCGACAGTTTTTGAGCAGTTCTTC
CATSDPTVFEQFF
>TRBV4-1|TRBJ2-7|TRBD1|.
TGCGCCAGCAGCTACCCGGGACAGGTATACGAGCAGTACTTC
CASSYPGQVYEQYF
>TRBV30|TRBJ1-6|.|.
TGTGCCTGGACGGGAAGCAATAATTCACCCCTCCACTTT
CAWTGSNNSPLHF
>TRBV27|TRBJ2-3|TRBD2|.
TGTGCCAGCAGTTTACTCCGGGGGGGCGCAGATACGCAGTATTTT
CASSLLRGGADTQYF
>TRBV4-1|TRBJ2-2|.|.
TGCGCCAGCAGCCAGCCCAAGGGACAAGAGAACACCGGGGAGCTGTTTTTT
CASSQPKGQENTGELFF